What follows is one T cell receptor (beta chain) and its context. This clonotype came up many times. Its binding antigen is unknown. No per-base quality is available; no much larger clone lies one base away. The junction shows trimming of 5 bases on V and 1 base on J, plus 11 bases between the germline ends. From a lookup of the germline V gene, CDR1 and CDR2 are SGHAT and FQNNGV. Its CDR3 holds 14 amino acids, cysteine through phenylalanine. Left in the record is the CDR3 DNA by itself, 42 bases read in frame from the first base. These data are taken from a study of T cells in Graves' hyperthyroidism and ophthalmopathy (dated by TCRdb to 2018 to 2020). Context from the whole study: Peripheral blood was collected at initial diagnosis, before any treatment. A discovery cohort of roughly 100 patients, approximately 45 with Graves' ophthalmopathy and about 58 with stable Graves' hyperthyroidism, was used to find distinguishing TCR V-J signatures. Prospective prediction of ophthalmopathy was tested in an independent validation cohort of 18 to 20 hyperthyroidism patients and around 16 patients who later progressed to ophthalmopathy. The roughly 100 discovery patients were randomly split 7:3 into training and test sets. Thyroid tissue and blood T-cell repertoires from about six Graves' hyperthyroidism patients were also compared in the study. Following sampling, methimazole starting at 30 mg daily was given to hyperthyroidism patients, and high-dose intravenous methylprednisolone was given to ophthalmopathy patients. According to the paper, TCR Vbeta CDR3 sequencing was carried out on over 130 peripheral blood samples, which came from approximately 41 ophthalmopathy, some 73 hyperthyroidism and about 17 progressor patients.

Moderately to severely active disease, a Clinical Activity Score of at least 3, a NOSPECS grade of at least 4, and a duration under 3 months were present in ophthalmopathy patients. Exclusion was applied to patients with uncontrolled infections, other autoimmune diseases, pregnancy or lactation. Clinical symptoms, serum thyroxine and TRAb, thyroid ultrasound, and orbital computed tomography formed the basis for the diagnoses. PBMCs were separated from approximately 10 ml of fresh peripheral blood using Ficoll-Paque density gradient centrifugation. Trizol reagent was used to extract total RNA, and RNA quality was then checked on an Agilent 2100 Bioanalyzer. Results the study describes overall, beyond this receptor: In validation, the model predicted progression to ophthalmopathy with approximately 69% sensitivity and about 72% specificity, a median of about 6.7 months before onset. In cross-validation, a model built on a 13 V-J signature told ophthalmopathy apart from stable hyperthyroidism with 87.88% sensitivity and roughly 81% specificity, and in testing the same model reached 80%/75%. No statistical method was used to fix the sample size in advance, and group allocation was not hidden from the investigators. Blood samples also contained most of the expanded thyroid clonotypes (frequency above 0.001), which suggests that blood repertoires may reflect thyroid immune responses.

TCR beta CDR3 regions were amplified from RNA transcripts. For the first round of RT-PCR on the TCR CDR3, the HTBI primer set was used together with the Qiagen OneStep RT-PCR kit. Libraries were constructed in a second round of multiplex PCR, after which size selection and purification were performed. Paired-end sequencing of the libraries was performed with 100 bp reads on an Illumina HiSeq2000. From the authors' description of their analysis: SOAPnuke was used to process the raw data, with reads discarded if the reads contained adapters or uncalled bases, had a mean Phred below 15, or lacked an exact constant-primer or identifier match. COPE v1.2.5 was used to merge the high-quality paired reads, and each unique nucleotide sequence was defined as a clonotype. MiTCR v1.1 was used to align clonotypes to the IMGT TRBV, TRBD and TRBJ reference segments. The analysis included only V-J combinations with a frequency above 0.0001, which together covered 99% to 99.2% of the repertoires. A TCS score was defined as the ratio of F50 (clonal expansion) to E x V (chaos), with BLOSUM62-based TCRdist applied between CDR3 peptides within each V-J. Welch's t-statistics and random forest reduced just over 500 V-J features to roughly 13, which were used in a naive Bayes classifier (R e1071). The public reads were reanalyzed by TCRdb: fastp trimming at Q25, MiXCR alignment, in-frame beta chains only. Rows matching on CDR3 protein sequence are summarized as one entry with the most common DNA and genes. The V and J calls were not made by the authors but by TCRdb's processing. Across this sample there are under 400,000 distinct CDR3 sequences, with 15% seen only once. The ten largest account for about 20% of the sample.

The receptor was isolated from a woman aged 55-70 years with Graves' ophthalmopathy. Source material: blood. The chain joins TRBV11-2 to TRBJ1-1; D gene: possibly TRBD1, on 5 matching bases. The nucleotides read TGTGCCAGCAGCCTCCGGGACGGGAACACTGAAGCTTTCTTT. Translation gives CASSLRDGNTEAFF.